The source of this T cell receptor (beta chain) is a study of blood T cells in healthy people across ages. This clonotype was observed a few times. The target antigen is unknown. Primed by a sample-barcoded 5' primer and a J-beta primer mix, a second PCR proceeded for 7 to 11 cycles. TCRdb independently ran MiXCR on the 5' RACE reads; one entry per CDR3 protein. The sample yields about 1.8 million distinct CDR3 sequences, around half seen once. It was approximately 10 milliliters of peripheral blood that were drawn from each donor. Overall study results and limits: The fall in TCR beta diversity per million T cells was roughly linear with age.

The V gene's germline CDR1 is SEHNR and CDR2 FQNEAQ (reference sequence). The trim removed 4 bases at V and 1 base at J, leaving 5 bases unmatched. The length of the CDR3 is 15 residues. The source material was blood. The chain couples TRBV7-9 to TRBJ1-2; 8 bases agree with TRBD1. The TCR was taken from a woman in her forties in good health. The CDR3 loop reads CASSSSTGVNYGYTF. In DNA, the CDR3 is TGTGCCAGCAGCTCCTCGACAGGGGTTAACTATGGCTACACCTTC.